This TCR beta chain stems from a study of T cell clonality in common variable immunodeficiency. The study, taken as a whole, reports: Reportedly, TCR beta sequences from common variable immunodeficiency showed fewer deletions and N-nucleotide insertions.

V gave up 6 bases and J gave up 1 base, with 15 bases separating them. The CDR3 sequence is 15 residues long. Germline assignment: CDR1 LNHDA and CDR2 SQIVND (reference sequence). Clones were sequenced by immunoSEQ multiplex PCR, and TCRdb holds only the in-frame ones, with some missing. The sample was found to contain some 25,000 clones, and every one recurs. Of note for this clone: Antigen unknown. Sequencing ends 3 residues short of the CDR3 end; the germline J gene provides the rest.

The J gene is TRBJ1-1, the V gene TRBV19; D not resolved. Source material: peripheral blood mononuclear cells. The sequence came from a human donor with common variable immunodeficiency. The CDR3 is CASSNLLAGNTEAFF. The covered CDR3 bases are TGTGCCAGTAGCAACCTACTAGCGGGGAACACTGAA.